What follows are 8 T cell receptor beta chains derived from one specimen sequenced in a study of blood T cells in healthy people across ages. Through a sample-barcoded 5' primer and a J-beta primer mix, a second PCR was run for about 6 to 12 cycles. MiXCR, applied by TCRdb to the 5' RACE reads, yields one record per CDR3 protein. This table holds fewer than 1.5 million distinct CDR3 sequences, approximately 42% found once. The sequenced sample consisted of blood. The receptor set was obtained from a woman aged 18-29 years in good health.

This clonotype was seen many times. The chain combines TRBV20-1 with TRBJ2-1; TRBD2 matches 7 bases. Unmatched junction bases numbered 3, after V lost 3 bases and J lost 1 base. Looked up from germline, CDR1 is DFQATT and CDR2 is SNEGSKA (reference sequence). The CDR3 spans 14 residues. The CDR3 coding sequence is TGCAGTGCTAGGGAGCGGGAATCCTACAATGAGCAGTTCTTC. Protein sequence: CSARERESYNEQFF.

In this sample, this clonotype turned up many times. V and J are TRBV29-1 and TRBJ2-7, with D possibly called TRBD1 or TRBD2 (7 bases each). CDR1 and CDR2 from the germline V gene are SQVTM and ANQGSEA. The CDR3 is 14 residues long. The V and J ends lost 6 bases and 1 base respectively, with 16 bases between them. The CDR3 loop is CSVVDREGSYEQYF. CDR3 sequence (DNA): TGCAGCGTCGTTGACAGGGAGGGGTCCTACGAGCAGTACTTC.

The chain recombines TRBV4-2 with TRBJ2-2, with 8 bases fitting TRBD2. The CDR3 loop spans 17 amino acids. V lost 0 bases to trimming and J lost 5 bases; unmatched junction nucleotides: 8. Germline V CDR1 and CDR2: LGHNA, YNFKEQ. CDR3 DNA: TGTGCCAGCAGCCAAGACGGGCGGGGGGAGGGTACCGGGGAGCTGTTTTTT. Translated: CASSQDGRGEGTGELFF.

This clonotype came up once. V gene TRBV7-6 combines with J gene TRBJ2-1, with 8 bases matching TRBD2. This CDR3 has 15 residues. CDR1 and CDR2 (germline): SGHVS, FNYEAQ. The trim removed 5 bases at V and 7 bases at J, leaving 10 bases unmatched. The CDR3 spells CASSPQSGRVNEQFF. The CDR3 nucleotides read TGTGCCAGCAGCCCCCAAAGCGGGAGAGTTAATGAGCAGTTCTTC.

The chain recombines TRBV6-5 with TRBJ1-1; TRBD1 agrees at 7 bases. Germline V gene sequence: CDR1 MNHEY, CDR2 SVGAGI. This CDR3 region has 14 residues. The ends lost 5 bases at V and 4 bases at J; junction bases unmatched: 7. This chain's CDR3 is CASSNTGVATEAFF. As DNA, the CDR3 is TGTGCCAGCAGTAATACAGGGGTCGCCACTGAAGCTTTCTTT.

This clonotype was counted between two and nine times. The gene calls are TRBV2 and TRBJ2-1, with D unresolved. This CDR3 has 14 amino acids. Germline V gives CDR1 SNHLY, CDR2 FYNNEI. Trimming took off 8 bases at V and 7 bases at J, with 18 bases between the two ends. The CDR3 DNA reads TGTGCCAGCGGCTCGCGGAGCTCCTCAAATGAGCAGTTCTTC. Translated: CASGSRSSSNEQFF.

The genes are TRBV2 and TRBJ1-1, with no clear D. CDR1 and CDR2 (germline): SNHLY, FYNNEI. V shed 8 bases and J shed 0 bases, with 10 bases lying between them. The CDR3 consists of 13 residues. The CDR3 region has the DNA TGTGCCAGCCAGACTGAGATGAACACTGAAGCTTTCTTT. The encoded protein is CASQTEMNTEAFF.

In its sample, this clonotype was seen once. The genes are TRBV12-3 or TRBV12-4 and TRBJ2-3, with D perhaps TRBD2 (7 bases). The CDR3 extends over 15 amino acids. V lost 6 bases to trimming and J lost 3 bases, with 16 bases between them. In nucleotides, the CDR3 is TGTGCCAGCAGGCCGCCGGGGGGCCAAACAGATACGCAGTATTTT. It yields the protein CASRPPGGQTDTQYF.